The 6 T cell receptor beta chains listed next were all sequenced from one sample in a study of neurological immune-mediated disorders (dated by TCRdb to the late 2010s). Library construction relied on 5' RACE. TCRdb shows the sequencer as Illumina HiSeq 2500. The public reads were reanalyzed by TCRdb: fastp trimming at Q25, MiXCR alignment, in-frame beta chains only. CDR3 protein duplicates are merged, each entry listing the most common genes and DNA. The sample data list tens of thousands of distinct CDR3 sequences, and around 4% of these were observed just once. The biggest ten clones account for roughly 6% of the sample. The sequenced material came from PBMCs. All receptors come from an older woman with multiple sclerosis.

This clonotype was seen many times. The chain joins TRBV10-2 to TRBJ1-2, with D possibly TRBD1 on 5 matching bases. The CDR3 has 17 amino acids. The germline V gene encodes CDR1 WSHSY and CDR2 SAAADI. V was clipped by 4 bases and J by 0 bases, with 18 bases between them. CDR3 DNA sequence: TGCGCCAGCAGTGGAGGGACTTTCAAAGCAGCTAACTATGGCTACACCTTC. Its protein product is CASSGGTFKAANYGYTF.

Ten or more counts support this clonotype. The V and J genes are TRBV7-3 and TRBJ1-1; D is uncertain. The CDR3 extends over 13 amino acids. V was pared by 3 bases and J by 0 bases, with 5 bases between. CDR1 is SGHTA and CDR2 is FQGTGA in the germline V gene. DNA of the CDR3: TGTGCCAGCAGCTTCGACGTGAACACTGAAGCTTTCTTT. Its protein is CASSFDVNTEAFF.

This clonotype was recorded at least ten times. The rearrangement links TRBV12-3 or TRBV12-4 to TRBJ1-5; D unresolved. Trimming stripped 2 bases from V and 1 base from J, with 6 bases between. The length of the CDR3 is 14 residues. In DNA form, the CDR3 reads TGTGCCAGCAGTTTAAGGGAGAGCAATCAGCCCCAGCATTTT. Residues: CASSLRESNQPQHF.

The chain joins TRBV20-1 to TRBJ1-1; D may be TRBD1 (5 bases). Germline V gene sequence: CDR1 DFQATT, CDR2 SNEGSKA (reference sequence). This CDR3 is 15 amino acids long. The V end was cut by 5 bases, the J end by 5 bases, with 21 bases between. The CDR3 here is CSAQEGLGEWTEAFF. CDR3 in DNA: TGCAGTGCTCAAGAGGGTTTAGGGGAGTGGACTGAAGCTTTCTTT.

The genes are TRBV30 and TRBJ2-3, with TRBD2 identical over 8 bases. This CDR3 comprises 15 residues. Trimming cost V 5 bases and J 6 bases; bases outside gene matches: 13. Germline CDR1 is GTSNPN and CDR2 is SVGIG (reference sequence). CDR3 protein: CAWWVRGLVADTQYF. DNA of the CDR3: TGTGCCTGGTGGGTTAGGGGACTAGTTGCCGATACGCAGTATTTT.

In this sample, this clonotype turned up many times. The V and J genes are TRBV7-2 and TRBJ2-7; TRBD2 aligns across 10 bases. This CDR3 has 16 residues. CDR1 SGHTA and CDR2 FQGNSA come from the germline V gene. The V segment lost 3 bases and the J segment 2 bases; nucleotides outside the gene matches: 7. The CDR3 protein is CASSLGAGGTTYEQYF. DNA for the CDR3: TGTGCCAGCAGCTTGGGAGCGGGGGGGACGACCTACGAGCAGTACTTC. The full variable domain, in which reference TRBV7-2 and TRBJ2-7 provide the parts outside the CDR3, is GAGVSQSPSNKVTEKGKDVELRCDPISGHTALYWYRQSLGQGLEFLIYFQGNSAPDKSGLPSDRFSAERTGGSVSTLTIQRTQQEDSAVYLCASSLGAGGTTYEQYFGPGTRLTVT.